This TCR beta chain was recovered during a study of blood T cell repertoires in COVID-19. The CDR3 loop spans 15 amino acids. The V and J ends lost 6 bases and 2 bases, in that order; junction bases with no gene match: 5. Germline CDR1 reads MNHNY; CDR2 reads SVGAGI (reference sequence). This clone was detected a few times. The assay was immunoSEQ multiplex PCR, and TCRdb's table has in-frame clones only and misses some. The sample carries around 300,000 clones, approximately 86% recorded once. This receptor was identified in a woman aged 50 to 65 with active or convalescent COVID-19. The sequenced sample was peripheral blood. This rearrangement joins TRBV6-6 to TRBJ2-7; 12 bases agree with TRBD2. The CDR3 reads CASRLTSGGTYEQYF. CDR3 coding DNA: TGTGCCAGCAGGTTGACTAGCGGGGGAACCTACGAGCAGTACTTC.